The clone carrying this T cell receptor beta chain was detected only once. Its antigen is unidentified. The data belong to a study of T cell responses to AZD1222 COVID-19 vaccine. Germline V lookup: CDR1 SEHNR, CDR2 FQNEAQ (reference sequence). The V and J ends lost 2 bases and 5 bases respectively, with 12 bases between them. This CDR3 has 15 residues. General study points: Compared with day 0, the breadth and depth of the Spike-specific TCR repertoire rose significantly after two doses of AZD1222. Targeting of unmutated variant regions was reportedly seen in nearly half of spike-specific TCRs. Baseline antibody screening turned up just 6 or 7 seropositive AZD1222 recipients.

Libraries were prepared by immunoSEQ multiplex PCR; TCRdb keeps only in-frame clonotypes and omits some of them. The sample includes 200,000 to 250,000 clones, about 92% of them seen just once. The chain uses TRBV7-9 and TRBJ1-4; tentatively, D is TRBD1 (5 bases). The material was peripheral blood, obtained on day 0 of MenACWY control vaccination. This TCR derives from an adult in good health. CDR3: CASSLMGVANEKLFF. CDR3 DNA sequence: TGTGCCAGCAGCTTAATGGGGGTGGCAAATGAAAAACTGTTTTTT.